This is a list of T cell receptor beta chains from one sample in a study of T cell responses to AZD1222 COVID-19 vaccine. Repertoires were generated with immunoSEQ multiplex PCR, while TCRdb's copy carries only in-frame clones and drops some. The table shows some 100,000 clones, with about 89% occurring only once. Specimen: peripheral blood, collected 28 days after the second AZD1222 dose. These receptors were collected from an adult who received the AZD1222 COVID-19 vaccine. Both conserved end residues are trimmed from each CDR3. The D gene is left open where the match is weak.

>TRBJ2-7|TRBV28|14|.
ASSLFTGLGRYEQY
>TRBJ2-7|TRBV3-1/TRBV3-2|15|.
ASSQDPLGPKEGEQY
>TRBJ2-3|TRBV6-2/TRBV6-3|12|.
ASSYTDSTDTQY
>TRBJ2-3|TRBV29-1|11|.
SVGSGDAGTQY
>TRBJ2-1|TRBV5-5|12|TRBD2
ASSQTSGSDEQF
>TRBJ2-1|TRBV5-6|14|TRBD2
ATLAGGPSSYNEQF
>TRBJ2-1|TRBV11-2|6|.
ASSFRF
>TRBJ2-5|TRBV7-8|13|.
ASSGTRGGAETQY
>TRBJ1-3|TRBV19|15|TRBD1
ASSGGQPPYSGNTIY
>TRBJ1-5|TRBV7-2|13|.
ASSLVGGGNQPQH
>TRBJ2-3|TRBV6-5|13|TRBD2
ASSLAGMLTDTQY
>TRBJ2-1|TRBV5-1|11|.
ASSLLADNEQF
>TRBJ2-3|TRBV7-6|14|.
ASSLGPRTSTDTQY
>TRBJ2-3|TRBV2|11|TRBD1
ASSERQGITQY
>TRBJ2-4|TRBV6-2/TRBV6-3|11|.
ASSYRGENIQY
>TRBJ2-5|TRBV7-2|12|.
ASSFGGRGETQY
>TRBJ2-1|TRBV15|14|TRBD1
ATSRLQGDSYNEQF
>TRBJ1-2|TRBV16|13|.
ASSPPSWANYGYT
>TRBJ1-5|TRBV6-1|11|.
ASSEGNGQPQH
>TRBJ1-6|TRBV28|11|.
ASSVTGNSPFH
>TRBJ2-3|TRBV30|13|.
AWIRSGAGTDTQY
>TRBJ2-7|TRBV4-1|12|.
ASSSGQRVYEQY
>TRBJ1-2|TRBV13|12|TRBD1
ASSSGQGPYGYT
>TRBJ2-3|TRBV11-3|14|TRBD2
ASSLVLSGSADTQY
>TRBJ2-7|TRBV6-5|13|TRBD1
ASSSSTGSSYEQY
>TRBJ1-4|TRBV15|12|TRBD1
ATSRGTENEKLF